This TCR beta chain was retrieved from a study of cytomegalovirus exposure and HLA in healthy donors. Study context: A prior analysis found about 120 million unique TCR beta sequences from some 190 million T cells. The study, taken as a whole, reports: Later analysis identified a missense DCLRE1C variant that was linked to TCR beta V- and J-gene trimming. Cytomegalovirus-associated TCR beta chains were listed, numbering roughly 150. A prior analysis recorded that most TCR beta V segments were productive about 90% or about 30% of the time.

J was trimmed by 1 base and V by 6 bases; bases with no gene match: 5. This CDR3 contains 14 residues. Germline V gives CDR1 ENHRY, CDR2 SYGVKD. This clone appeared a single time. Its antigen is currently unknown. The PCR contained 60 Vbeta and 13 Jbeta primers. Generated by immunoSEQ multiplex PCR, the TCRdb table keeps only in-frame clones and is missing some. The data hold roughly 180,000 clones, with less than 85% observed a single time. J is TRBJ1-1 and V is TRBV10-3; the match to TRBD1 covers 7 bases. The receptor comes from a girl aged 10-17 years in good health and CMV-seropositive. The sequenced sample was PBMCs. The CDR3 region is CAIRERTGNTEAFF. In DNA, the CDR3 is TGTGCCATCAGGGAGAGGACAGGGAACACTGAAGCTTTCTTT.